A single T cell receptor beta chain is shown here with its context. What it recognizes is unknown. The treatment was: roughly 20 received Ad26.COV2.S at low or high dose, single or two shots; roughly five received placebo; per-sample allocation not given. The study sampled participants on day 63 after the first vaccine or placebo injection. Expressing Wuhan-strain SARS-CoV-2 spike, an Ad26 vector served as the vaccine. Some clones are missing from TCRdb's copy, which holds only in-frame ones; the method was immunoSEQ multiplex PCR. The sample shows nearly 400,000 clones, around nine tenths of them seen only once. This specimen belongs to a study of Ad26.COV2.S vaccination and SARS-CoV-2 variants. This CDR3 has 16 amino acids. CDR1 and CDR2 from the germline V gene are SGDLS and YYNGEE. The V and J ends lost 4 bases and 1 base, in that order; junction bases with no gene match: 7. General study points: Total T cell responses, in the TCR breadth and depth analyses, may have been underestimated. Greater spike-specific TCR breadth was seen in vaccine recipients than in placebo recipients.

The V and J genes are TRBV9 and TRBJ2-1; 8 nucleotides align to TRBD2. The clonotype originates from a person aged 18 to 59 who received the Ad26.COV2.S COVID-19 vaccine or a placebo. The sequenced sample was peripheral blood, obtained in a trial of Ad26.COV2.S vaccine versus placebo. CDR3 region: CASSPRGGSSYNEQFF. The CDR3 nucleotides read TGTGCCAGCAGCCCCCGGGGGGGGTCTTCCTACAATGAGCAGTTCTTC.